This T cell receptor (beta chain) was profiled in a study of PD-1 blockade in classical Hodgkin lymphoma. General study findings and limits: Although disease activity or prior therapy may be involved, causes of the repertoire differences remain undefined. Patients starting nivolumab under 1 year after ASCT were excluded. Patients who responded completely had about the same baseline diversity as newly diagnosed patients.

Libraries were prepared by immunoSEQ multiplex PCR; TCRdb keeps only in-frame clonotypes and omits some of them. The sample lists 29,000 or so clones, 71% seen once, with 3.3% in the top ten. A remark on this clone: Its antigen is currently unknown.

Germline V gene lookup returns CDR1 KGHSH and CDR2 LQKENI. After removal of 3 bases from V and 7 bases from J, the junction contained 4 bases not matched to a gene. This CDR3 has 15 amino acids. Every patient experienced relapse after autologous stem cell transplantation, and brentuximab vedotin exposure varied. The source is a human donor with classical Hodgkin lymphoma. The chain uses TRBV18 and TRBJ1-4; 11 bases align to TRBD1. The specimen was peripheral blood mononuclear cells (PBMCs), collected before the second cycle of nivolumab. The CDR3 nucleotides are TGTGCCAGCTCACCCGGACAGGGGGCATCTGAAAAACTGTTTTTT. This sequence encodes CASSPGQGASEKLFF.